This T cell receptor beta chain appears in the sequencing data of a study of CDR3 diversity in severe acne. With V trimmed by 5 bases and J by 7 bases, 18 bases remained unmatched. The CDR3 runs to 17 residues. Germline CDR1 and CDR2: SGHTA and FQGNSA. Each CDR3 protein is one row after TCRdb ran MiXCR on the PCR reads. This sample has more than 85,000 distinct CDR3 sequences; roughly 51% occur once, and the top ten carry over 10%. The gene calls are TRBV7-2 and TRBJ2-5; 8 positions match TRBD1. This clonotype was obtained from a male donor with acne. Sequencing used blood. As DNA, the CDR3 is TGTGCCAGCAGCCTTGACCCCGGACAGGGTGGTGTGGGGACCCAGTACTTC. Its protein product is CASSLDPGQGGVGTQYF.